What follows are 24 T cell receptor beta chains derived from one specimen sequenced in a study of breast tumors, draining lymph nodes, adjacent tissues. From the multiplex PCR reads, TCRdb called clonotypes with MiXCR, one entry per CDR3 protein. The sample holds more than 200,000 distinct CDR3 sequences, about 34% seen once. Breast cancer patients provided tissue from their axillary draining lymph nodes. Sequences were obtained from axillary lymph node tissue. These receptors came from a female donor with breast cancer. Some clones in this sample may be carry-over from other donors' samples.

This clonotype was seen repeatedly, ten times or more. The CDR3 DNA follows: TGCGCCAGCAGTGAACTAGGGCGGGAGCAGTACTTC. It encodes CASSELGREQYF. The rearrangement uses TRBV5-1 and TRBJ2-7; perhaps TRBD2 as D (5 bases). CDR1 is SGHRS, CDR2 YFSETQ, per germline. The CDR3 has 12 amino acids. Trimming pared 5 bases from V and 7 bases from J, leaving 13 bases between.

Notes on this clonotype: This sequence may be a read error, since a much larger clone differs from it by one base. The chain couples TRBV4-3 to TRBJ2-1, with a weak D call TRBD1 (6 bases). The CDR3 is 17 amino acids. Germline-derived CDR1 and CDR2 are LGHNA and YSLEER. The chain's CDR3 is CASSPETGRDIYNEQSF. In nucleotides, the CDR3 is TGCGCCAGCAGCCCGGAGACAGGAAGAGACATCTACAATGAGCAGTCCTTC.

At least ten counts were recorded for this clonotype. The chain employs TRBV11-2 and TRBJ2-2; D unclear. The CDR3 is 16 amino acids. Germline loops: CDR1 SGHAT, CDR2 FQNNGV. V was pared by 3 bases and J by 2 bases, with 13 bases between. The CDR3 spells CASSFIKGYNTGELFF. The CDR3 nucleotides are TGTGCCAGCAGCTTTATTAAGGGCTATAACACCGGGGAGCTGTTTTTT.

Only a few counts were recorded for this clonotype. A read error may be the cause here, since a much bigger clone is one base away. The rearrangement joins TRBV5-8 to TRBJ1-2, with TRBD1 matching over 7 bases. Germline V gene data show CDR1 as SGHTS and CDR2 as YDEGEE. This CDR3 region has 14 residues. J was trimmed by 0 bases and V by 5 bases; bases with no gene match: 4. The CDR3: CASRRGQANYGYTF. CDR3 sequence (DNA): TGTGCCAGCAGACGCGGACAGGCTAACTATGGCTACACCTTC.

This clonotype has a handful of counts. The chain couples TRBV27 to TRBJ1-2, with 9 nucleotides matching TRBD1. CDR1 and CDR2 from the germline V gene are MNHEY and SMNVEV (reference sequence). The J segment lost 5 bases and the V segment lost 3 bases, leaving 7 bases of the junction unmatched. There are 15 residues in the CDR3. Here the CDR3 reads CASSFGTGISYGYTF. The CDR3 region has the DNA TGTGCCAGCAGTTTCGGGACAGGGATTTCGTATGGCTACACCTTC.

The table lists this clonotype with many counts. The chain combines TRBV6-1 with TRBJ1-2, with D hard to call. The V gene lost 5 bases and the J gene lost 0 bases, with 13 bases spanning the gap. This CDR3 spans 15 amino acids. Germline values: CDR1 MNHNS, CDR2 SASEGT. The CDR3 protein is CASSHPRGTNYGYTF. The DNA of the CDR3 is TGTGCCAGCAGTCACCCCCGGGGAACTAACTATGGCTACACCTTC.

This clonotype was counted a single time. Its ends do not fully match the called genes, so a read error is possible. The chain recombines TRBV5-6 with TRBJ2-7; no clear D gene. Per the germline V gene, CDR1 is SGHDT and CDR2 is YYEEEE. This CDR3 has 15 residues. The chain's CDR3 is CASSLLATGTYERYF. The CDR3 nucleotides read TGTGCCAGCAGCTTGTTGGCTACCGGAACCTACGAGCGGTACTTC.

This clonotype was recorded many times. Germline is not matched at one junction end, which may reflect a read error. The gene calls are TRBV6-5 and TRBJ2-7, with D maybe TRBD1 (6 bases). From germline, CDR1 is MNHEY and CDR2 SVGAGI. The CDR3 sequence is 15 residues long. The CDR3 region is CASSHSLGDIYEQYF. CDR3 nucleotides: TGTGCCAGCAGTCACTCGTTGGGGGACATCTACGAGCAGTACTTC.

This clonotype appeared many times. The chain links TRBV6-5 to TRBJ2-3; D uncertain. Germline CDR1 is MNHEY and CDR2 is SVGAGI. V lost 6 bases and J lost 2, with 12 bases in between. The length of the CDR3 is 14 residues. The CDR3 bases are TGTGCCAGCAGCCTCCGCAAAGTCACAGATACGCAGTATTTT. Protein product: CASSLRKVTDTQYF.

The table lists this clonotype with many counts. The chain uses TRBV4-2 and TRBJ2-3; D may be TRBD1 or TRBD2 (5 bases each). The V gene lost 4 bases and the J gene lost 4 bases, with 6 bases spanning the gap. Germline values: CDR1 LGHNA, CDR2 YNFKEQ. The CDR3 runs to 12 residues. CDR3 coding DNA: TGTGCCAGCAGCCGGGGACCAGATACGCAGTATTTT. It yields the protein CASSRGPDTQYF.

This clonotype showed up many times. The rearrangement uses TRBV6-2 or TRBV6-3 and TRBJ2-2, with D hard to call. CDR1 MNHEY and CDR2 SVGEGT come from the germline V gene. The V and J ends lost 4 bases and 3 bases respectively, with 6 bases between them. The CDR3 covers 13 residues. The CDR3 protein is CASSFVYTGELFF. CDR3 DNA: TGTGCCAGCAGTTTCGTATACACCGGGGAGCTGTTTTTT.

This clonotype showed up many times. This CDR3 reads CATSDFGGNSYNEQFF. CDR3 DNA: TGTGCCACCAGTGATTTTGGCGGGAACTCCTACAATGAGCAGTTCTTC. The J gene is TRBJ2-1, the V gene TRBV24-1; D possibly corresponds to TRBD2 (6 bases). CDR3 length: 16 residues. The ends were cut back, 1 base at V and 0 bases at J, with 9 bases in the middle. Germline V gives CDR1 KGHDR, CDR2 SFDVKD.

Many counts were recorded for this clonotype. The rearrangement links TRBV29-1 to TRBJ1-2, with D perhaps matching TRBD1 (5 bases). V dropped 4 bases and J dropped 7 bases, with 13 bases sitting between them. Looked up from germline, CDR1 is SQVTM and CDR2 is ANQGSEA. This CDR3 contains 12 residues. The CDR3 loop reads CSVAPGQGGYTF. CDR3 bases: TGCAGCGTTGCCCCAGGGCAGGGTGGCTACACCTTC.

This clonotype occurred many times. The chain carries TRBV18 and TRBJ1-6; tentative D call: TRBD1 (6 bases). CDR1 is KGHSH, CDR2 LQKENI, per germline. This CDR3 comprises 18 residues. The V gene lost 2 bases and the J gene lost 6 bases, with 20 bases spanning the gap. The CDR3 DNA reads TGTGCCAGCTCACCATCGGGGTTTGGGTCCAGGGGTAATTCACCCCTCCACTTT. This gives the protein CASSPSGFGSRGNSPLHF.

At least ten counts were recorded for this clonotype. CDR3 DNA: TGTGCCAGCAGCTGGGGGACCGGGACGGATATCTATGGCTACACCTTC. The encoded protein is CASSWGTGTDIYGYTF. The chain recombines TRBV5-6 with TRBJ1-2, with a weak D call TRBD1 (5 bases). Germline V gene data show CDR1 as SGHDT and CDR2 as YYEEEE. The V gene lost 3 bases and the J gene lost 4 bases, with 19 bases spanning the gap. This CDR3 is 16 amino acids long.

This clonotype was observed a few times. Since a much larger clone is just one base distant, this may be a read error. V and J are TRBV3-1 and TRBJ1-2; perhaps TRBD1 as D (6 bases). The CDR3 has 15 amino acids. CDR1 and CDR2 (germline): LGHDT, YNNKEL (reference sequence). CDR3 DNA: TGTGCCAGCAGCCTTGAGGGGGGCTTGGACTATGGCTACGCCTTC. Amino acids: CASSLEGGLDYGYAF.

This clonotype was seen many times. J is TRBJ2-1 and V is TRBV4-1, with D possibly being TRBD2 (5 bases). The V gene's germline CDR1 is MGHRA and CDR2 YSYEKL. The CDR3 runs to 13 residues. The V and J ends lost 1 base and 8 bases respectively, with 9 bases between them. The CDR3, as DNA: TGCGCCAGCAGCCAAGTGAGGGTACATGAGCAGTTCTTC. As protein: CASSQVRVHEQFF.

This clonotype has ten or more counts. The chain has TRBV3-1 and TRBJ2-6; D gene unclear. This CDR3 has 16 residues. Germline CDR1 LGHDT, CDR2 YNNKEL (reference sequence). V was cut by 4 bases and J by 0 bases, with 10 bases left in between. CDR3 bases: TGTGCCAGCAGCCCCCAACAGTTCTCTGGGGCCAACGTCCTGACTTTC. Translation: CASSPQQFSGANVLTF.

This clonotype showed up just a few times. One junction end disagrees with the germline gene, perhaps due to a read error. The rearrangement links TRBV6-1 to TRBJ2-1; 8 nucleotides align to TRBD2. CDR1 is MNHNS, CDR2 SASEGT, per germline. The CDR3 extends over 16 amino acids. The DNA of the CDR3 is TGTGCCAGCAGTGAGTCGGCGGGAGGCCTCCGCAATGAGCAGCTCTTC. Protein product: CASSESAGGLRNEQLF.

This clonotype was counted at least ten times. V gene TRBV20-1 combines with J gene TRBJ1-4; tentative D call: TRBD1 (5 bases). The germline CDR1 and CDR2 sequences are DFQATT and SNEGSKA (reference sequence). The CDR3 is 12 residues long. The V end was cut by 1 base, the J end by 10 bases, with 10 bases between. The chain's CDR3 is CSARVRARKLFF. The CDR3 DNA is TGCAGTGCTAGAGTCAGGGCCCGAAAACTGTTTTTT.

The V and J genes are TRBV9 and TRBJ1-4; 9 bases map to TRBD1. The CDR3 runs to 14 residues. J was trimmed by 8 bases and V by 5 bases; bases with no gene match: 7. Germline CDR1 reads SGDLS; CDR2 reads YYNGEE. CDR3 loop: CASSPRQGGEKLFF. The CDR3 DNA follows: TGTGCCAGCAGTCCCCGACAGGGGGGGGAAAAACTGTTTTTT.

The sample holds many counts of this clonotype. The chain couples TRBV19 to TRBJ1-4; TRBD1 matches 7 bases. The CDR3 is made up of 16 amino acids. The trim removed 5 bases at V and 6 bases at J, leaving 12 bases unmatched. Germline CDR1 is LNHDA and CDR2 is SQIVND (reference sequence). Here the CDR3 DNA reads TGTGCCAGTAGTGTCGCCCTGGGACAGAGGGATGAAAAACTGTTTTTT. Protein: CASSVALGQRDEKLFF.

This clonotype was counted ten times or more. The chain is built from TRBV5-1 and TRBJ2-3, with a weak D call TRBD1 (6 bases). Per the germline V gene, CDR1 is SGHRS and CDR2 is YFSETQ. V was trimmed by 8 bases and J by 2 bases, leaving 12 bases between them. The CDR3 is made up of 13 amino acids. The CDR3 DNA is TGCGCCAGTGGGGGCAGGGCCACAGATACGCAGTATTTT. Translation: CASGGRATDTQYF.

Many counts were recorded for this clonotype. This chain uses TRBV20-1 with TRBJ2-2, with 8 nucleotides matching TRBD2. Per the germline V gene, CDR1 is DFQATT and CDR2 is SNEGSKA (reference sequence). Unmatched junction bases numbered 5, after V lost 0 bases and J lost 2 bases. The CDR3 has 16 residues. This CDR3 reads CSARDFTSGNTGELFF. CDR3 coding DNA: TGCAGTGCTAGAGATTTTACTAGCGGTAACACCGGGGAGCTGTTTTTT.